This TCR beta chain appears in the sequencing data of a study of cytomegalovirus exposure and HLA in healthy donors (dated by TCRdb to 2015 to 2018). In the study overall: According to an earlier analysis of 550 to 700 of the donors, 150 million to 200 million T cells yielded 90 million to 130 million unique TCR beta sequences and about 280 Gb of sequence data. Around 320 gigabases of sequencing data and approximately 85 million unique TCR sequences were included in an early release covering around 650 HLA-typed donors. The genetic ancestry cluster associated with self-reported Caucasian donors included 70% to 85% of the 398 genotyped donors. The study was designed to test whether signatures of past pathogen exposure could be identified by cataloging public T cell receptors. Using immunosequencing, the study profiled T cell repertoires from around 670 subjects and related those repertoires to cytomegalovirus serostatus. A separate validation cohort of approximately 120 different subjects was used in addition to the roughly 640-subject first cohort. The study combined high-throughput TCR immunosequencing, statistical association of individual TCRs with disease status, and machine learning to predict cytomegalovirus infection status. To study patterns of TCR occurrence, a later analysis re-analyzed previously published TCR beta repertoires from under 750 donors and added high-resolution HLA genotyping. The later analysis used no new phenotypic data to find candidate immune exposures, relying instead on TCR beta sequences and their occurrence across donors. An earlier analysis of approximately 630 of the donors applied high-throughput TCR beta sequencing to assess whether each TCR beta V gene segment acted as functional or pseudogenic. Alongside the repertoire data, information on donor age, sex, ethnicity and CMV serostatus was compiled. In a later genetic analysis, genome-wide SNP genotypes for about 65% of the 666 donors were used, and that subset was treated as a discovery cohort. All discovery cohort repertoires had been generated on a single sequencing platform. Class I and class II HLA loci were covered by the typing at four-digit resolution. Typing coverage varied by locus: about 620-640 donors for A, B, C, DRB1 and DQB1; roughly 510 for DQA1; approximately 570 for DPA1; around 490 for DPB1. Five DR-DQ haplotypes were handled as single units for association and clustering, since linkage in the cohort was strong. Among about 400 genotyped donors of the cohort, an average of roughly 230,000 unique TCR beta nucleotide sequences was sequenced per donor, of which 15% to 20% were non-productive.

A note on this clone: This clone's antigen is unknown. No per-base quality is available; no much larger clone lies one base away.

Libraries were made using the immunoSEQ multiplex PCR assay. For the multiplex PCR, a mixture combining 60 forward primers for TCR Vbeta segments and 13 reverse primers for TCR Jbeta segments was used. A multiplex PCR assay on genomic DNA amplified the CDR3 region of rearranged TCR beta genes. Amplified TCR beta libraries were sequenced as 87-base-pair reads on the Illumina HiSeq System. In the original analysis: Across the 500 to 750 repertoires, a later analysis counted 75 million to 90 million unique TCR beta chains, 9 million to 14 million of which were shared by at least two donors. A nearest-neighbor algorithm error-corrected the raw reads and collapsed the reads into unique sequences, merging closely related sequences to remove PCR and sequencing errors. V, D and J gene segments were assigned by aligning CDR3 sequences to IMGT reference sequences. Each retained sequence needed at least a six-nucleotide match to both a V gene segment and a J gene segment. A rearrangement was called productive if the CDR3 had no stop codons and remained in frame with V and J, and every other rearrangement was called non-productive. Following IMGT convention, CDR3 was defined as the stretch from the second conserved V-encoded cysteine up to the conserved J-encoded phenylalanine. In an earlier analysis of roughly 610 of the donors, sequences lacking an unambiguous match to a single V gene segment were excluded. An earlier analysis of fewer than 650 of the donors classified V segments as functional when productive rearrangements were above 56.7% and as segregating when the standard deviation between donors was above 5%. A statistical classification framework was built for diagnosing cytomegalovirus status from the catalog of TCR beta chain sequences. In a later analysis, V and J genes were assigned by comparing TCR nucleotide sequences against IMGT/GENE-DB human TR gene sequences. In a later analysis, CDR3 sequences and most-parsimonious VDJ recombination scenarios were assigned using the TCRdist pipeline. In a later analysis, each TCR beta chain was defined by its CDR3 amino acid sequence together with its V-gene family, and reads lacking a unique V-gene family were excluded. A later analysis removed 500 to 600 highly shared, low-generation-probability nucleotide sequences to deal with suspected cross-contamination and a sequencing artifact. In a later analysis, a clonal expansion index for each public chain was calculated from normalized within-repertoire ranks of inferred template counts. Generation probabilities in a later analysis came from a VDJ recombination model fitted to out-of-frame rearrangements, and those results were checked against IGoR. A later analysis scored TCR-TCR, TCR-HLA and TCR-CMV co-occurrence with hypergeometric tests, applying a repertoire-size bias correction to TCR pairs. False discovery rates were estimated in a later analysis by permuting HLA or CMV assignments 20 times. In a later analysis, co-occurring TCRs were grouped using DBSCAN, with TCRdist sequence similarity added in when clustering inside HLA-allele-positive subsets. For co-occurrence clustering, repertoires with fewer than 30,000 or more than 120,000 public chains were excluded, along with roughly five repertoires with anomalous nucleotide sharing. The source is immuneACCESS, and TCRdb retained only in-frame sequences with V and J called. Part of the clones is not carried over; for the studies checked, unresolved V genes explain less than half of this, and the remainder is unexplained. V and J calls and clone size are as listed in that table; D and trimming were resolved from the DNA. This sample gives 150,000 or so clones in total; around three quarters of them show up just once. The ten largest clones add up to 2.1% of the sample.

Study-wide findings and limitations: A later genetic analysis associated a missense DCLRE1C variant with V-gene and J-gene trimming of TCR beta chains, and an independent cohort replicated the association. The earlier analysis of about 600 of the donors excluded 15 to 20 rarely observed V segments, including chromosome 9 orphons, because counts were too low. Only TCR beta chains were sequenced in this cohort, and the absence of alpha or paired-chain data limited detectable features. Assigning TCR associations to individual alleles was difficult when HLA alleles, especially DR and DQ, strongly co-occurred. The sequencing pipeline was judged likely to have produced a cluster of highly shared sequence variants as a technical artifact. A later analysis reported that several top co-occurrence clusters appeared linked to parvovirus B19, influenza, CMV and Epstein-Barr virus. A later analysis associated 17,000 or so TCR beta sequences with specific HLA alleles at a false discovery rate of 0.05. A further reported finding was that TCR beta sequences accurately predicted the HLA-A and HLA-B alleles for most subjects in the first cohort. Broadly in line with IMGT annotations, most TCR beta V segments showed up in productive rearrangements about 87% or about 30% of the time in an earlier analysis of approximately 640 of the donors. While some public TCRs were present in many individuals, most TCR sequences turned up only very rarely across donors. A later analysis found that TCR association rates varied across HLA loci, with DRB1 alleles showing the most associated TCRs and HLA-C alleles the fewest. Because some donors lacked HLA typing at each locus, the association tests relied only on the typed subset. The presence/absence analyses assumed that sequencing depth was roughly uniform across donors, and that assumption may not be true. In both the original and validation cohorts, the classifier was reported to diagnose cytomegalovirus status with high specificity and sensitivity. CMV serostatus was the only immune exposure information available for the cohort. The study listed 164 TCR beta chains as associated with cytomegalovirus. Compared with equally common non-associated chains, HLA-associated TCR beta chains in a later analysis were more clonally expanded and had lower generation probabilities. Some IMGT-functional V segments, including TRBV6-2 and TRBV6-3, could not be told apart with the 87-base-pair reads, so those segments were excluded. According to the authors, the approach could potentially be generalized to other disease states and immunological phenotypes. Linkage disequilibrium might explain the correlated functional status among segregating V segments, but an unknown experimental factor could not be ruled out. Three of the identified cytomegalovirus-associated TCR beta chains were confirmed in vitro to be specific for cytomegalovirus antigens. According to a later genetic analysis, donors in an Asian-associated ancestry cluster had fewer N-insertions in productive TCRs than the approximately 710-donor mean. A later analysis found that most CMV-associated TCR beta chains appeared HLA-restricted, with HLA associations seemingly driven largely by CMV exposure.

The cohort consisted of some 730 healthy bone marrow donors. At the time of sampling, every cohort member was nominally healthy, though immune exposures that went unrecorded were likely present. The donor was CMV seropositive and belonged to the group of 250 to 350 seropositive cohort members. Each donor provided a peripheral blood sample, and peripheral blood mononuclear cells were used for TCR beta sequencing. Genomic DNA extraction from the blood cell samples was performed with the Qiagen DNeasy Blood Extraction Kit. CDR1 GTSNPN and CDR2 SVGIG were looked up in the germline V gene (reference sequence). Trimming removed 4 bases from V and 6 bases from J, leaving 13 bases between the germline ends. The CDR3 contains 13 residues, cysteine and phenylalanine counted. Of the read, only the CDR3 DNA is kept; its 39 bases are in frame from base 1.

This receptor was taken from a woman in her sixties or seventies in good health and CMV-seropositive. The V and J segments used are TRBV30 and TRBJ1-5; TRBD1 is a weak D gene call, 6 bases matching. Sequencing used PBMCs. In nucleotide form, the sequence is TGTGCCTGGAAGGGGGGGCCGGGTCAGCCCCAGCATTTT. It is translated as CAWKGGPGQPQHF.